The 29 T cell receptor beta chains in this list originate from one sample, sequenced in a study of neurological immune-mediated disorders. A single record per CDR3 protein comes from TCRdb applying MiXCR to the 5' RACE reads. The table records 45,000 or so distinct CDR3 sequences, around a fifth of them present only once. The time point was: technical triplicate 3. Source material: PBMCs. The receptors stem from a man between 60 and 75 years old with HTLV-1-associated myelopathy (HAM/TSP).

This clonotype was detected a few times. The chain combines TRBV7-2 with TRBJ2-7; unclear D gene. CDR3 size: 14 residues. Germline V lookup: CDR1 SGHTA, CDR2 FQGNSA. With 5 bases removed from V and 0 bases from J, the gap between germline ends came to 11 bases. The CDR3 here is CASSPFGVSYEQYF. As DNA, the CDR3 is TGTGCCAGCAGCCCCTTCGGAGTCTCCTACGAGCAGTACTTC.

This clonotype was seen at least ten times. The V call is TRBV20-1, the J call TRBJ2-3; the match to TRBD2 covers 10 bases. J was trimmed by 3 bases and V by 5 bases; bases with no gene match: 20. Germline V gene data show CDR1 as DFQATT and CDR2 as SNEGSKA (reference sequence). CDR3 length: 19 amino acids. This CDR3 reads CSAVSWGLAGAGGTDTQYF. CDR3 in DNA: TGCAGTGCTGTTTCATGGGGGCTAGCGGGAGCTGGGGGGACAGATACGCAGTATTTT.

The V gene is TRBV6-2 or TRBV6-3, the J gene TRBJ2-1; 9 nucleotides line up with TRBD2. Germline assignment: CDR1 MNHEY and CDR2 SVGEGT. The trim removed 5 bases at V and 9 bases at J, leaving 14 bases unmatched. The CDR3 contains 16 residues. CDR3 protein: CASSARLAGVYGEQFF. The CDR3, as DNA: TGTGCCAGCAGTGCCCGGTTAGCGGGAGTATACGGTGAGCAGTTCTTC.

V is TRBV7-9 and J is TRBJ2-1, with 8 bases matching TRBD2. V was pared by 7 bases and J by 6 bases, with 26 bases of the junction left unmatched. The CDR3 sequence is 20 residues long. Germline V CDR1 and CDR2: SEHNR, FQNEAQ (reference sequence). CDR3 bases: TGTGCCAGCACCACCGGATCAGCTAGCGGGCGCCTGTTGTATGGCAATGAGCAGTTCTTC. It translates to CASTTGSASGRLLYGNEQFF.

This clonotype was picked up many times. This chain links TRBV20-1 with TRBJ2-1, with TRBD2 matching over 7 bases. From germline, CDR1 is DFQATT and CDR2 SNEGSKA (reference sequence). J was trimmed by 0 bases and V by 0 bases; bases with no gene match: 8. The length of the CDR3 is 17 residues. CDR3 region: CSARDTLGGSSYNEQFF. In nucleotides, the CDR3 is TGCAGTGCTAGAGATACCCTGGGCGGGAGCTCCTACAATGAGCAGTTCTTC.

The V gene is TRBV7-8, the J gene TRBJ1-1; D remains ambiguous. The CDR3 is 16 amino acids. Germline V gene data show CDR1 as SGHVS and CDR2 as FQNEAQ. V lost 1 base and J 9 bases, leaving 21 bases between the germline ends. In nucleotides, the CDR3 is TGTGCCAGCAGCTTAGTGGGCAGCTTCTCTCCCCTGAAAGCTTTCTTT. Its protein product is CASSLVGSFSPLKAFF.

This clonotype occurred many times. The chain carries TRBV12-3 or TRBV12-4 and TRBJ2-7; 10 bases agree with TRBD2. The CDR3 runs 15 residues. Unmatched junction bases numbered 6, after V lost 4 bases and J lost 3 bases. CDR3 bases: TGTGCCAGCAGTTACTCCGGGACTAGCGACTACGAGCAGTACTTC. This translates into CASSYSGTSDYEQYF.

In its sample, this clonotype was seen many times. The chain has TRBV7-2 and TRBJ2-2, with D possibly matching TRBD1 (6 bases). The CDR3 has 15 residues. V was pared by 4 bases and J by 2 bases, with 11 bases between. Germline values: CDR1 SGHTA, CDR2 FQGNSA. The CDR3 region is CASSSRTANTGELFF. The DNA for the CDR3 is TGTGCCAGCAGCTCGAGGACAGCTAACACCGGGGAGCTGTTTTTT.

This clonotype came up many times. CDR3: CASSPNSGTGDIMVYQPQHF. CDR3 DNA: TGTGCCAGCAGCCCCAATTCCGGGACAGGGGATATAATGGTATACCAGCCCCAGCATTTT. The V and J genes are TRBV14 and TRBJ1-5, with TRBD1 identical over 10 bases. The junction had 22 bases not matched to a gene; V was cut back by 4 bases and J by 7 bases. The CDR3 runs to 20 residues. The V gene's germline CDR1 is SGHDN and CDR2 FVKESK.

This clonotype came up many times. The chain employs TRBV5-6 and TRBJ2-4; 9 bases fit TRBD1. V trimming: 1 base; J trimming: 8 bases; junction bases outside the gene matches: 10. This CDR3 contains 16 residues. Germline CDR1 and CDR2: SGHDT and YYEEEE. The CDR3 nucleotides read TGTGCCAGCAGCTTGCTGGGACAGGGTAATTTGGACATTCAGTACTTC. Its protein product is CASSLLGQGNLDIQYF.

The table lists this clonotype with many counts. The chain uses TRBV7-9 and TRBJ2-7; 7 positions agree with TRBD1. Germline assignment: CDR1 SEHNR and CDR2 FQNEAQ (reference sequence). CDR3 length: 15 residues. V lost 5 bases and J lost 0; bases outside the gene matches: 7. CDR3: CASSPGQDFSYEQYF. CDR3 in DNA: TGTGCCAGCAGCCCCGGACAGGATTTCTCCTACGAGCAGTACTTC.

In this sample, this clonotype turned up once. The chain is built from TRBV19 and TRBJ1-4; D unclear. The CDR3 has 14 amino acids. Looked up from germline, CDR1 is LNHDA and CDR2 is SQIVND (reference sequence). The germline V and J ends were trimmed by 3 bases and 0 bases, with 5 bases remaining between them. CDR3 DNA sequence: TGTGCCAGTAGTATGTCGGCAACTAATGAAAAACTGTTTTTT. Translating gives CASSMSATNEKLFF.

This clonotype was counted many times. CDR3 nucleotide sequence: TGTGCCAGCAGCCCTGGACTAGCGGGAGGGGGTGAGCAGTTCTTC. Its protein is CASSPGLAGGGEQFF. This chain connects TRBV12-3 or TRBV12-4 to TRBJ2-1; 15 bases are a match to TRBD2. This CDR3 region has 15 residues. Germline trimming cut 6 bases from V and 9 bases from J; bases unmatched to any gene: 6.

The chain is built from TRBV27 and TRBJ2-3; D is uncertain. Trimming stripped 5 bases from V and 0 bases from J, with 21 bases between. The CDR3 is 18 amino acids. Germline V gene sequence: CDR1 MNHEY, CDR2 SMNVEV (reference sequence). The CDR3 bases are TGTGCCAGCAGTCTCTACCCCGAACAGAGATCTAGCACAGATACGCAGTATTTT. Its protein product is CASSLYPEQRSSTDTQYF.

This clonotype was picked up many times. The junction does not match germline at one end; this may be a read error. The CDR3 region is CATSGEANNSPLHF. CDR3 DNA sequence: TGTGCCACCAGCGGAGAGGCAAATAATTCACCCCTCCACTTT. The chain combines TRBV15 with TRBJ1-6, with unresolved D. Germline CDR1 is LNHNV and CDR2 is YYDKDF (reference sequence). The CDR3 is 14 amino acids.

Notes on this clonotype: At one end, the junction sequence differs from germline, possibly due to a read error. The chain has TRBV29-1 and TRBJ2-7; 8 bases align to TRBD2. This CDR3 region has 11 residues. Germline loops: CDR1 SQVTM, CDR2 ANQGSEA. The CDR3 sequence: CSVDTSGEQCF. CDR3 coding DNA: TGCAGCGTTGACACTAGCGGCGAGCAGTGCTTC.

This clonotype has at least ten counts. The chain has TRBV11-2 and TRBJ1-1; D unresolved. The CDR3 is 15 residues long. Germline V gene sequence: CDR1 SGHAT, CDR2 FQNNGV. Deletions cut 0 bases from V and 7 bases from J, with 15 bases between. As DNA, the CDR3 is TGTGCCAGCAGCTTAGAGGCTCACCCGGTGGGTGAAGCTTTCTTT. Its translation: CASSLEAHPVGEAFF. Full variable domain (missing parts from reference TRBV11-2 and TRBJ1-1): EAGVAQSPRYKIIEKRQSVAFWCNPISGHATLYWYQQILGQGPKLLIQFQNNGVVDDSQLPKDRFSAERLKGVDSTLKIQPAKLEDSAVYLCASSLEAHPVGEAFFGQGTRLTVV.

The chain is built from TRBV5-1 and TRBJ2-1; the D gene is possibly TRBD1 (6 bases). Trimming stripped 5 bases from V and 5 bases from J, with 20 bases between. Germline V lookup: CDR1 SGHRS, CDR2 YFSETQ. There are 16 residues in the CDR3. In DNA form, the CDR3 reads TGCGCCAGCAGAAAAGGGGGAGACGGGCCCCACAATGAGCAGTTCTTC. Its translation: CASRKGGDGPHNEQFF.

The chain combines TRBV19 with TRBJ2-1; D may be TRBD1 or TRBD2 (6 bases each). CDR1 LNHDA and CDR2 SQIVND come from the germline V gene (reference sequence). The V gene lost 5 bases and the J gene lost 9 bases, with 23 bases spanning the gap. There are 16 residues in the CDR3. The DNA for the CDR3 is TGTGCCAGTAGTCCCGCCGGGGGCCGAACCCTTGGTGAGCAGTTCTTC. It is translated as CASSPAGGRTLGEQFF.

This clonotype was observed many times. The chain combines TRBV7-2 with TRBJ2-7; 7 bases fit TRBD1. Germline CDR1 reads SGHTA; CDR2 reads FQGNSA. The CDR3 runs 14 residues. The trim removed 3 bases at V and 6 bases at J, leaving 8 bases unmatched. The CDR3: CASSLDRTGGEQYF. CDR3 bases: TGTGCCAGCAGCTTGGACAGGACTGGGGGCGAGCAGTACTTC.

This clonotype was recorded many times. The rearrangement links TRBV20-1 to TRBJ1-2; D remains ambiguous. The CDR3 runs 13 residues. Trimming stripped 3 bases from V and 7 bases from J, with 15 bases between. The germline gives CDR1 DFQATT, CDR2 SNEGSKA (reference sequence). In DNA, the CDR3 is TGCAGTGCTAGTTTGACCGAAGAGGTTGGCTACACCTTC. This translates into CSASLTEEVGYTF.

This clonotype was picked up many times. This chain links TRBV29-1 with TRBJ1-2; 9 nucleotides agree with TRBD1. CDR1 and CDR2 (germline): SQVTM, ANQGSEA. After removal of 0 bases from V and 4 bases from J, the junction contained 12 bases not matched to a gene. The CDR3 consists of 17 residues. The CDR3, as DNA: TGCAGCGTTGAAGAACTAAGTACGGGACAGGGAGTCTATGGCTACACCTTC. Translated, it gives CSVEELSTGQGVYGYTF.

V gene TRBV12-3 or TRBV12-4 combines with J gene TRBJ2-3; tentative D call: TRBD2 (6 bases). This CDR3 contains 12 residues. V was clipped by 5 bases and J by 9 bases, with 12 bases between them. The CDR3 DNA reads TGTGCCAGCAGTCAGACGGGGGTAACGCAGTATTTT. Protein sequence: CASSQTGVTQYF.

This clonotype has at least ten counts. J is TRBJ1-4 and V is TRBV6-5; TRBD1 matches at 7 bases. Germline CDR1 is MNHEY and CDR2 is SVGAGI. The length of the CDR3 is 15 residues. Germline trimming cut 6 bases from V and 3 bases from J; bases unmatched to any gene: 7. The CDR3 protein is CASSARQGANEKLFF. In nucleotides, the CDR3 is TGTGCCAGCAGCGCCAGACAGGGTGCTAATGAAAAACTGTTTTTT.

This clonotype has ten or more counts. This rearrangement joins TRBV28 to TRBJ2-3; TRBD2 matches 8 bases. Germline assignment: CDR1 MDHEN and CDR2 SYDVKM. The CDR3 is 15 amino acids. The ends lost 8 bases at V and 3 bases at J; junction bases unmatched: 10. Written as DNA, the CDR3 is TGTGCCAGCCTCACGCTAGCGGGTGGTACAGATACGCAGTATTTT. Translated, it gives CASLTLAGGTDTQYF.

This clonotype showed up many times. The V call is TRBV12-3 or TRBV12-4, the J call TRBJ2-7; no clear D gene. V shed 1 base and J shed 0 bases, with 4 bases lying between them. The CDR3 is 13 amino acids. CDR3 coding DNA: TGTGCCAGCAGTTTAGGAGACTCCTACGAGCAGTACTTC. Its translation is CASSLGDSYEQYF.

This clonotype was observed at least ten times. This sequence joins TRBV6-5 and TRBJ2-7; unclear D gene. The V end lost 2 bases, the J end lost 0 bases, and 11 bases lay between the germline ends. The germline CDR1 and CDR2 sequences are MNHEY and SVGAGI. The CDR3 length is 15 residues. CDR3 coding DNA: TGTGCCAGCAGTTACAGACTGACGGGCTCCTACGAGCAGTACTTC. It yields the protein CASSYRLTGSYEQYF.

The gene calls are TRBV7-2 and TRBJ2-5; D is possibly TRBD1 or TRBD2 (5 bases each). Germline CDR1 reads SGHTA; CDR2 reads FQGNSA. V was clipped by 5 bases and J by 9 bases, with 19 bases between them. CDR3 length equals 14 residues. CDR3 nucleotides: TGTGCCAGCAGCCCACGCCGGGACCGGGGAGCCCAGTACTTC. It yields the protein CASSPRRDRGAQYF.

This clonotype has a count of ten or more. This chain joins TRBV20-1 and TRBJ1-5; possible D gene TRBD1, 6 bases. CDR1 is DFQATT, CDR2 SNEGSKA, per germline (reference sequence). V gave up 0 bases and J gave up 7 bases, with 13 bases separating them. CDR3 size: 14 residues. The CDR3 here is CSAREGARGQPQHF. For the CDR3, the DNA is TGCAGTGCTAGAGAGGGGGCGCGGGGCCAGCCCCAGCATTTT.